Each of the 27 T cell receptor beta chains below was sequenced from the same sample in a study of shared clonotypes between healthy human individuals. Data came from immunoSEQ multiplex PCR; TCRdb stores just in-frame clones and leaves some out. The sample comprises over a million clones, about 75% of which are singletons, and approximately 1.5% rests with the top ten. Sequenced sample: memory CD4+ T cells sorted from blood. Sample subset: CD45RA-negative fraction. These receptors all stem from a man aged 18 to 30 in good health.

The V and J genes are TRBV5-6 and TRBJ1-1, with D possibly matching TRBD1 (6 bases). Germline CDR1 reads SGHDT; CDR2 reads YYEEEE. The CDR3 is made up of 17 amino acids. V dropped 0 bases and J dropped 1 base, with 16 bases sitting between them. CDR3 loop: CASSLEGGALRNTEAFF. Written as DNA, the CDR3 is TGTGCCAGCAGCTTGGAGGGGGGCGCACTTAGGAACACTGAAGCTTTCTTT.

V gene TRBV9 combines with J gene TRBJ1-6; 10 nucleotides agree with TRBD1. With 4 bases clipped from V and 11 bases from J, the junction kept 9 bases outside the gene matches. Germline lookup yields CDR1 SGDLS and CDR2 YYNGEE. The CDR3 totals 15 residues. The CDR3 bases are TGTGCCAGCAGCATAGGGGACAGGGGACAAGCACCCCTCCACTTT. It translates to CASSIGDRGQAPLHF.

This chain joins TRBV5-1 and TRBJ2-7; D possibly corresponds to TRBD2 (6 bases). Germline values: CDR1 SGHRS, CDR2 YFSETQ. The CDR3 runs 14 residues. V dropped 0 bases and J dropped 3 bases, with 10 bases sitting between them. CDR3 residues: CASSLGLDNYEQYF. CDR3 coding DNA: TGCGCCAGCAGCTTGGGACTAGACAACTACGAGCAGTACTTC.

The V gene is TRBV30, the J gene TRBJ1-1, with D possibly being TRBD1 (5 bases). CDR1 and CDR2 (germline): GTSNPN, SVGIG (reference sequence). The CDR3 contains 12 residues. The V end lost 4 bases, the J end lost 6 bases, and 12 bases lay between the germline ends. The CDR3, as DNA: TGTGCCTGGAACCCGGGGGAGGCTGAAGCTTTCTTT. It yields the protein CAWNPGEAEAFF.

This chain joins TRBV5-1 and TRBJ2-3; D remains ambiguous. Deletions cut 1 base from V and 2 bases from J, with 11 bases between. The CDR3 contains 15 residues. The germline V gene has CDR1 SGHRS and CDR2 YFSETQ. The CDR3 DNA is TGCGCCAGCAGCTTGCGCGGCACCTTCACAGATACGCAGTATTTT. As protein: CASSLRGTFTDTQYF.

The chain combines TRBV5-1 with TRBJ2-7; the D gene is possibly TRBD2 (5 bases). The CDR3 consists of 13 residues. V gave up 1 base and J gave up 4 bases, with 9 bases separating them. Germline-derived CDR1 and CDR2 are SGHRS and YFSETQ. CDR3 sequence: CASSLISGYEQYF. The CDR3 DNA reads as TGCGCCAGCAGCTTGATATCGGGGTACGAGCAGTACTTC.

This clone has just one count. The chain is built from TRBV11-3 and TRBJ2-4, with D possibly matching TRBD2 (6 bases). CDR3 length equals 14 residues. The germline V gene encodes CDR1 SGHNT and CDR2 YENEEA. V was shortened by 4 bases and J by 8 bases, with 15 bases between the two germline ends. The CDR3 is CASSSRRDGDIQYF. The CDR3 DNA follows: TGTGCCAGCAGCTCAAGGAGGGATGGAGACATTCAGTACTTC.

The CDR3 coding sequence is TGTGCCATCAGTGCCCCAGGTGGGGAGCTGTTTTTT. It codes for CAISAPGGELFF. The J gene is TRBJ2-2, the V gene TRBV10-3, with D unclear. CDR1 is ENHRY, CDR2 SYGVKD, per germline. This CDR3 comprises 12 residues. V shed 4 bases and J shed 8 bases, with 8 bases lying between them.

The chain has TRBV10-3 and TRBJ1-1; tentatively, D is TRBD1 (5 bases). CDR3 length: 15 residues. Germline assignment: CDR1 ENHRY and CDR2 SYGVKD. V was shortened by 2 bases and J by 10 bases, with 20 bases between the two germline ends. The CDR3 here is CAISEPLRTPVGAFF. The CDR3 DNA reads TGTGCCATCAGTGAGCCTTTGCGGACACCCGTCGGAGCTTTCTTT.

V and J are TRBV15 and TRBJ2-2; 9 nucleotides line up with TRBD1. V lost 8 bases and J lost 4; bases outside the gene matches: 11. This CDR3 is 16 amino acids long. Germline-derived CDR1 and CDR2 are LNHNV and YYDKDF (reference sequence). Here the CDR3 reads CATAKETGGSTGELFF. The CDR3 DNA follows: TGTGCCACCGCCAAGGAGACAGGGGGTAGCACCGGGGAGCTGTTTTTT.

V is TRBV4-3 and J is TRBJ2-1; TRBD1 aligns across 9 bases. The germline gives CDR1 LGHNA, CDR2 YSLEER. The CDR3 is 16 residues long. Unmatched junction bases numbered 11, after V lost 4 bases and J lost 7 bases. CDR3 DNA: TGCGCCAGCAGCCTGACAGGGGGTCCCCCCCGGAATGAGCAGTTCTTC. Encoded protein: CASSLTGGPPRNEQFF.

The V call is TRBV7-9, the J call TRBJ1-1; D is unresolved. Germline CDR1 reads SEHNR; CDR2 reads FQNEAQ (reference sequence). V was shortened by 5 bases and J by 6 bases, with 10 bases between the two germline ends. This CDR3 is 12 amino acids long. The chain's CDR3 is CASSGPRSEAFF. CDR3 nucleotides: TGTGCCAGCAGCGGCCCGAGGTCTGAAGCTTTCTTT. Full variable domain (remainder filled in from reference TRBV7-9 and TRBJ1-1): DTGVSQNPRHKITKRGQNVTFRCDPISEHNRLYWYRQTLGQGPEFLTYFQNEAQLEKSRLLSDRFSAERPKGSFSTLEIQRTEQGDSAMYLCASSGPRSEAFFGQGTRLTVV.

This clone was detected ten times or more. The chain recombines TRBV30 with TRBJ1-2; D remains unclear. Deletions cut 3 bases from V and 4 bases from J, with 9 bases between. The germline CDR1 and CDR2 sequences are GTSNPN and SVGIG (reference sequence). This CDR3 has 12 residues. The CDR3 protein is CAWSDTSYGYTF. The CDR3 region has the DNA TGTGCCTGGAGCGACACCTCCTATGGCTACACCTTC.

This clone was counted a single time. The chain employs TRBV19 and TRBJ1-5; a weak D match, TRBD1 (5 bases). The length of the CDR3 is 17 residues. Per the germline V gene, CDR1 is LNHDA and CDR2 is SQIVND (reference sequence). V gave up 5 bases and J gave up 2 bases, with 19 bases separating them. The DNA for the CDR3 is TGTGCCAGTAGTGGCGCAGGGTGGGACGTGGGCAATCAGCCCCAGCATTTT. Encoded protein: CASSGAGWDVGNQPQHF.

This clone turned up a few times. This chain uses TRBV5-1 with TRBJ1-2; 8 bases match TRBD1. In germline, CDR1 is SGHRS, CDR2 YFSETQ. This CDR3 contains 14 residues. V was pared by 4 bases and J by 7 bases, with 9 bases of the junction left unmatched. Written as DNA, the CDR3 is TGCGCCAGCAGCGAGAAAGGACAGGGAGGTGGCTACACCTTC. Translating it yields CASSEKGQGGGYTF.

Of note for this clone: Additional DNA sequences in this sample encode the identical CDR3. The chain recombines TRBV7-6 with TRBJ2-7; D assignment may be TRBD1 or TRBD2 (5 bases each). Germline V gene sequence: CDR1 SGHVS, CDR2 FNYEAQ. The CDR3 extends over 12 amino acids. V was shortened by 6 bases and J by 6 bases, with 12 bases between the two germline ends. CDR3: CASSSPGREQYF. Here the CDR3 DNA reads TGTGCCAGCAGTTCCCCGGGGCGCGAGCAGTACTTC.

This clone came up a few times. This chain joins TRBV5-1 and TRBJ1-1; D is possibly TRBD1 (6 bases). CDR3 size: 15 residues. V was cut by 0 bases and J by 0 bases, with 9 bases left in between. CDR1 SGHRS and CDR2 YFSETQ come from the germline V gene. Here the CDR3 reads CASSLDGQLNTEAFF. CDR3 coding DNA: TGCGCCAGCAGCTTGGACGGACAGTTGAACACTGAAGCTTTCTTT.

The chain's CDR3 is CASSLAGRNQETQYF. CDR3 DNA sequence: TGCGCCAGCAGCTTGGCCGGGCGGAACCAAGAGACCCAGTACTTC. This chain links TRBV5-1 with TRBJ2-5; no reliable D call. The germline gives CDR1 SGHRS, CDR2 YFSETQ. This CDR3 contains 15 residues. V shed 0 bases and J shed 0 bases, with 9 bases lying between them.

CDR3 in amino acids: CASSTGTAPEAFF. The CDR3 bases are TGTGCCAGCAGCACGGGGACAGCCCCTGAAGCTTTCTTT. V usage is TRBV9 and J usage is TRBJ1-1; 7 bases fit TRBD1. Germline CDR1 reads SGDLS; CDR2 reads YYNGEE. This CDR3 spans 13 amino acids. After removal of 4 bases from V and 6 bases from J, the junction contained 6 bases not matched to a gene.

The gene calls are TRBV5-1 and TRBJ2-7; possible D gene TRBD1, 6 bases. The CDR3 has 14 amino acids. The germline V gene encodes CDR1 SGHRS and CDR2 YFSETQ. V gave up 2 bases and J gave up 0 bases, with 9 bases separating them. The CDR3 spells CASSLLDSSYEQYF. CDR3 sequence (DNA): TGCGCCAGCAGCTTACTGGACAGCTCCTACGAGCAGTACTTC.

The V call is TRBV19, the J call TRBJ1-4, with D possibly TRBD1 on 5 matching bases. CDR3 length: 15 residues. The germline gives CDR1 LNHDA, CDR2 SQIVND (reference sequence). Trimming pared 4 bases from V and 5 bases from J, leaving 14 bases between. CDR3 nucleotide sequence: TGTGCCAGTAGTAGGAGGGACTCGCGGAATGAAAAACTGTTTTTT. It encodes CASSRRDSRNEKLFF. The full variable domain, completed using reference TRBV19 and TRBJ1-4, is DGGITQSPKYLFRKEGQNVTLSCEQNLNHDAMYWYRQDPGQGLRLIYYSQIVNDFQKGDIAEGYSVSREKKESFPLTVTSAQKNPTAFYLCASSRRDSRNEKLFFGSGTQLSVL.

CDR3 loop: CASSLRWTGELFF. CDR3 sequence (DNA): TGTGCCAGCAGCTTACGATGGACCGGGGAGCTGTTTTTT. The rearrangement uses TRBV11-2 and TRBJ2-2; D is unresolved. Trimming stripped 2 bases from V and 5 bases from J, with 6 bases between. The germline V gene has CDR1 SGHAT and CDR2 FQNNGV. This CDR3 is 13 amino acids long.

The chain links TRBV30 to TRBJ2-2; TRBD1 might be the D (6 bases). The length of the CDR3 is 14 residues. Between the trimmed V and J ends, which lost 3 bases and 4 bases, there was a span of 12 bases. Per germline, CDR1 GTSNPN and CDR2 SVGIG (reference sequence). The CDR3 loop is CAWRNRDFTGELFF. The CDR3 DNA is TGTGCCTGGAGGAACAGGGATTTCACCGGGGAGCTGTTTTTT.

The V call is TRBV10-1, the J call TRBJ2-1, with D possibly matching TRBD2 (5 bases). Germline CDR1 is WNHNN and CDR2 is SYGVQD (reference sequence). The CDR3 length is 14 residues. Trimming removed 0 bases from V and 7 bases from J, with 10 bases in between. The DNA for the CDR3 is TGCGCCAGCAGTGAGTCGAGAGGGAAAAATGAGCAGTTCTTC. It codes for CASSESRGKNEQFF.

The chain combines TRBV6-1 with TRBJ1-6, with D possibly matching TRBD1 (6 bases). Germline CDR1 is MNHNS and CDR2 is SASEGT. The V gene lost 5 bases and the J gene lost 7 bases, with 12 bases spanning the gap. CDR3 length: 14 residues. The CDR3 reads CASSSTGTNSPLHF. CDR3 bases: TGTGCCAGCAGTTCTACAGGGACCAATTCACCCCTCCACTTT.

This clone came up once. The chain recombines TRBV7-8 with TRBJ2-2; the D is unclear. The CDR3 loop spans 15 amino acids. Germline V lookup: CDR1 SGHVS, CDR2 FQNEAQ. Trimming took off 1 base at V and 3 bases at J, with 9 bases between the two ends. The CDR3 here is CASSLGSGHTGELFF. In nucleotides, the CDR3 is TGTGCCAGCAGCTTAGGGTCAGGACACACCGGGGAGCTGTTTTTT. The full variable domain, its missing parts supplied by reference TRBV7-8 and TRBJ2-2, is GAGVSQSPRYKVAKRGQDVALRCDPISGHVSLFWYQQALGQGPEFLTYFQNEAQLDKSGLPSDRFFAERPEGSVSTLKIQRTQQEDSAVYLCASSLGSGHTGELFFGEGSRLTVL.

This clone appeared once. This chain joins TRBV10-3 and TRBJ2-7; D possibly corresponds to TRBD2 (7 bases). The germline V and J ends were trimmed by 5 bases and 1 base, with 18 bases remaining between them. Germline-derived CDR1 and CDR2 are ENHRY and SYGVKD. The CDR3 is made up of 16 amino acids. The CDR3 DNA is TGTGCCATCAGTAATTCCGGGGGGCAAGGGTCCTACGAGCAGTACTTC. This codes for CAISNSGGQGSYEQYF.